Listed here is a single T cell receptor (beta chain). The entry originates in a study of T cell responses to AZD1222 COVID-19 vaccine. Per germline, CDR1 MNHEY and CDR2 SVGAGI. J was trimmed by 5 bases and V by 3 bases; bases with no gene match: 7. This CDR3 is 15 amino acids long. Data came from immunoSEQ multiplex PCR; TCRdb stores just in-frame clones and leaves some out. The sample records some 180,000 clones, about 92% being singletons. The material sequenced was peripheral blood, taken 28 days after the second dose of the MenACWY control vaccine. The gene calls are TRBV6-5 and TRBJ2-5, with 9 bases matching TRBD2. The clonotype originates from an adult who received the MenACWY meningococcal vaccine as a control. CDR3 nucleotide sequence: TGTGCCAGCAGTTATGCGACTAGCGGAAGGGAGACCCAGTACTTC. Residues: CASSYATSGRETQYF.